Detailed here is one TCR beta chain. Enrolled through a virtual design, the participants were between 18 and 89 years of age and came from about two dozen US areas. The CDR3 extends over 15 amino acids. Germline CDR1 MDHEN, CDR2 SYDVKM. Germline trimming cut 6 bases from V and 7 bases from J; bases unmatched to any gene: 10. TCRdb keeps only in-frame clones here, not all; method: immunoSEQ multiplex PCR. Among about 140,000 clones listed, roughly 80% were seen once. The data stem from a study of blood T cell repertoires in COVID-19. Turning to the study itself: PBMCs, B-cell-depleted T cells, or T cells provided the cDNA or gDNA that made up the material.

V usage is TRBV28 and J usage is TRBJ2-7, with 12 bases identical to TRBD2. The sequence was collected from a man aged 35 to 55 with acute COVID-19. Sequences were obtained from PBMCs or T cells enriched from blood (not recorded which). The CDR3 loop is CASSQPGLAGVEQYF. The CDR3 coding sequence is TGTGCCAGCAGCCAACCGGGACTAGCGGGTGTTGAGCAGTACTTC.